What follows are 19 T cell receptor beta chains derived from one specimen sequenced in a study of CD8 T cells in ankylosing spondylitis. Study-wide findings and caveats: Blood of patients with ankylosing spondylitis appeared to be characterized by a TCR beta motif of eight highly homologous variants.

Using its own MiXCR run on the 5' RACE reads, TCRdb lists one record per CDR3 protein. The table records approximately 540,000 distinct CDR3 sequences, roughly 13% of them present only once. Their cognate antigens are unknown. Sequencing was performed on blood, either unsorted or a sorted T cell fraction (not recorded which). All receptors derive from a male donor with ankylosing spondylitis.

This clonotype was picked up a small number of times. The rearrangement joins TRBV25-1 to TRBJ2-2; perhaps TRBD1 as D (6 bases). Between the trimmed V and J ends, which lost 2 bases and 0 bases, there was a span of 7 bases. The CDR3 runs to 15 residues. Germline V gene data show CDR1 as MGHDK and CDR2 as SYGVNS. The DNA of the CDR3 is TGTGCCAGCAGTGAAGACAGGACGAACACCGGGGAGCTGTTTTTT. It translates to CASSEDRTNTGELFF.

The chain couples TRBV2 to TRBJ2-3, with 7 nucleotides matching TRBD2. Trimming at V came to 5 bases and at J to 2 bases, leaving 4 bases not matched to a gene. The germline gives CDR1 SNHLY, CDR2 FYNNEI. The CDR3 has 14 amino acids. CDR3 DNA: TGTGCCAGCAGTATTGCGGGAGCCACAGATACGCAGTATTTT. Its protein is CASSIAGATDTQYF.

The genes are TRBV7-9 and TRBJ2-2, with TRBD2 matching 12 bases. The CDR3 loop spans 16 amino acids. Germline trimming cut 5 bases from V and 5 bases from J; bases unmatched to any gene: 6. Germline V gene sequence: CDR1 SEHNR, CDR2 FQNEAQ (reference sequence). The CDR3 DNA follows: TGTGCCAGCAGCCAGACTAGCGGGAGAGGAACCGGGGAGCTGTTTTTT. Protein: CASSQTSGRGTGELFF.

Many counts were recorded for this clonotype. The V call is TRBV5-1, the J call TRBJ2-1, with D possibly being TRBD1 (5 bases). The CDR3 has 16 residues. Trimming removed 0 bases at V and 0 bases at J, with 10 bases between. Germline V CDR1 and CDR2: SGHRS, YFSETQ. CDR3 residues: CASSLGGAVSYNEQFF. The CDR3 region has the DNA TGCGCCAGCAGCTTGGGGGGCGCCGTCTCCTACAATGAGCAGTTCTTC.

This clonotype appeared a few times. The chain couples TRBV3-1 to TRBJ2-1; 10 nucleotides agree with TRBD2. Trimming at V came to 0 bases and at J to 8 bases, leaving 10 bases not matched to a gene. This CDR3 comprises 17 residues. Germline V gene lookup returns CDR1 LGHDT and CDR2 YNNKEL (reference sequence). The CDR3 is CASSQDLRLAGVYEQFF. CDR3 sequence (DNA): TGTGCCAGCAGCCAAGATCTAAGGCTAGCGGGAGTTTATGAGCAGTTCTTC.

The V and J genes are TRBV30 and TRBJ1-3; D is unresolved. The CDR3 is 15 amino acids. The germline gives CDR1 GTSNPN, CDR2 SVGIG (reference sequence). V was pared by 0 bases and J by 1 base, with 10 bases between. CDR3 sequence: CAWSVPARSGNTIYF. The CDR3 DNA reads TGTGCCTGGAGTGTACCGGCGAGATCTGGAAACACCATATATTTT.

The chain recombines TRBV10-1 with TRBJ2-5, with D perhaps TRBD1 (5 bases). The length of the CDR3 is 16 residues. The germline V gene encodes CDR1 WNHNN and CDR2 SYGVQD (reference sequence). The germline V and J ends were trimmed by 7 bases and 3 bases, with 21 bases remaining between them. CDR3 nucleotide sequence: TGCGCCAGCATATACCTCCCCCAGGGTCTAGAAGAGACCCAGTACTTC. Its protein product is CASIYLPQGLEETQYF.

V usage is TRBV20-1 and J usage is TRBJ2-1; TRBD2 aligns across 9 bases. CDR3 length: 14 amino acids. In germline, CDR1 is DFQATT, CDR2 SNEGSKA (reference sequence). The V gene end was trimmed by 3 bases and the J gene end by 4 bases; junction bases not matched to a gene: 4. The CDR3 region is CSASALAGYNEQFF. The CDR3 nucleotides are TGCAGTGCTAGTGCGCTAGCGGGATACAATGAGCAGTTCTTC.

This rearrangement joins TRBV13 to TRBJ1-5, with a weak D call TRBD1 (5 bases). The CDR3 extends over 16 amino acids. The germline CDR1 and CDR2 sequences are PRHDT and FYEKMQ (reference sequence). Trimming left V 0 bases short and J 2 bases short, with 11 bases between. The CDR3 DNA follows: TGTGCCAGCAGCTTAGGTTGGGGGTTCGGCAATCAGCCCCAGCATTTT. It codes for CASSLGWGFGNQPQHF.

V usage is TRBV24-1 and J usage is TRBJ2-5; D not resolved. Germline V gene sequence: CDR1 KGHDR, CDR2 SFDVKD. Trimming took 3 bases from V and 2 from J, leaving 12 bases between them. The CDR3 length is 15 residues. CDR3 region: CATSDRAELQETQYF. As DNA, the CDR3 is TGTGCCACCAGTGATCGGGCAGAACTTCAAGAGACCCAGTACTTC.

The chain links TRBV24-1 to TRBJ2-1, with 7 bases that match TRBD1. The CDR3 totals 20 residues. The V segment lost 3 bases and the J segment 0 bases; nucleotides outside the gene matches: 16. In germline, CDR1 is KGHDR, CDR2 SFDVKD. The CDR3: CATSDPSSRQGTFSYNEQFF. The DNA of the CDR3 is TGTGCCACCAGTGATCCCTCCTCCCGACAGGGAACCTTCTCCTACAATGAGCAGTTCTTC.

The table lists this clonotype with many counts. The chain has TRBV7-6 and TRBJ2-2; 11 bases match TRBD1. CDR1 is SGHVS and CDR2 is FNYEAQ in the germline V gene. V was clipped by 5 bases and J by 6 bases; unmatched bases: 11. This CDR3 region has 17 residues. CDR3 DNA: TGTGCCAGCAGCCTAGACCCCGGGACAGGGGGGCCCGGGGAGCTGTTTTTT. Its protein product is CASSLDPGTGGPGELFF.

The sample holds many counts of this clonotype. CDR3 sequence reads: CASTSSGANVLTF. In nucleotides, the CDR3 is TGTGCCAGTACGAGCTCTGGGGCCAACGTCCTGACTTTC. J is TRBJ2-6 and V is TRBV3-1; D remains unclear. This CDR3 has 13 amino acids. In germline, CDR1 is LGHDT, CDR2 YNNKEL (reference sequence). Trimming stripped 9 bases from V and 0 bases from J, with 6 bases between.

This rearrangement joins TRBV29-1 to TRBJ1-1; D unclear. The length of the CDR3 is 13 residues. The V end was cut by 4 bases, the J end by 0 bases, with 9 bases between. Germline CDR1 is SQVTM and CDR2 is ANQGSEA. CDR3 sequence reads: CSVGTALNTEAFF. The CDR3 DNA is TGCAGCGTTGGCACAGCCCTGAACACTGAAGCTTTCTTT.

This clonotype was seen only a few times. CDR3 loop: CASSLGASTGNNEQFF. CDR3 in DNA: TGCGCCAGCAGCTTGGGCGCTTCGACAGGGAACAATGAGCAGTTCTTC. The chain links TRBV5-1 to TRBJ2-1; 7 positions match TRBD1. The CDR3 runs to 16 residues. Germline CDR1 is SGHRS and CDR2 is YFSETQ. V dropped 0 bases and J dropped 5; count of bases not matched to a gene: 8.

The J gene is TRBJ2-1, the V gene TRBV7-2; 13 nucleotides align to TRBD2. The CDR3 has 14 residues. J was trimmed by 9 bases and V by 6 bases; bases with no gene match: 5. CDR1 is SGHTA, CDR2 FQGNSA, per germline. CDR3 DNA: TGTGCCAGCAGTAAAGGACTAGCGGGAGCTGAGCAGTTCTTC. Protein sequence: CASSKGLAGAEQFF. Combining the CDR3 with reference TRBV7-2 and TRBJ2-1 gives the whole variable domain GAGVSQSPSNKVTEKGKDVELRCDPISGHTALYWYRQSLGQGLEFLIYFQGNSAPDKSGLPSDRFSAERTGGSVSTLTIQRTQQEDSAVYLCASSKGLAGAEQFFGPGTRLTVL.

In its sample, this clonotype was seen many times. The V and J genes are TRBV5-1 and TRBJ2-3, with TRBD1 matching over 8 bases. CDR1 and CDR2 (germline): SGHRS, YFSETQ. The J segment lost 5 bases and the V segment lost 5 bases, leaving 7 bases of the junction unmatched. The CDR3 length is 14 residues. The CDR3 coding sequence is TGCGCCAGCAGAGGACAGGGATCGGTAGATACGCAGTATTTT. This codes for CASRGQGSVDTQYF.

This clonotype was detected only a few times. The CDR3 region is CASSPDGGASSYEQYV. The CDR3 DNA reads as TGTGCCAGCAGCCCGGATGGGGGAGCCAGCTCCTACGAGCAGTACGTC. V is TRBV5-4 and J is TRBJ2-7; D assignment may be TRBD1 or TRBD2 (5 bases each). Germline V gene sequence: CDR1 SGHNT, CDR2 YYREEE (reference sequence). The CDR3 extends over 16 amino acids. V dropped 4 bases and J dropped 0 bases, with 17 bases sitting between them.

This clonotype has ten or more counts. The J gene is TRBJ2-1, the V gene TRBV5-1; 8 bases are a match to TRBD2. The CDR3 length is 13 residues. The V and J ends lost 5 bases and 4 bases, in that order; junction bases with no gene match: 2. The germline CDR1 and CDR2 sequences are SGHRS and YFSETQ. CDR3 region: CASRVAGYNEQFF. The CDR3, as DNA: TGCGCCAGCAGAGTAGCGGGATACAATGAGCAGTTCTTC.